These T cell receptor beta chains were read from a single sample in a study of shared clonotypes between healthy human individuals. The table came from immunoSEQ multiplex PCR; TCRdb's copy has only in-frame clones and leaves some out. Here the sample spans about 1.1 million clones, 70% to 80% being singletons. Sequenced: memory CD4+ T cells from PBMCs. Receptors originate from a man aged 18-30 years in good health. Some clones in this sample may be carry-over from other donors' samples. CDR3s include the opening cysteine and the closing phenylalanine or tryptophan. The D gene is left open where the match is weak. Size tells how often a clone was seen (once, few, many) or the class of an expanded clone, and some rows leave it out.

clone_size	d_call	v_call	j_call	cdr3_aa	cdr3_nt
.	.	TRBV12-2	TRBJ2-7	CASRLGRRMGYEQYF	TGTGCAAGTCGCTTAGGACGGCGGATGGGCTACGAGCAGTACTTC
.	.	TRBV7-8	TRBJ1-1	CASKQQLNTEAFF	TGTGCCAGCAAACAGCAACTGAACACTGAAGCTTTCTTT
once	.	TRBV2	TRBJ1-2	CASTELGVRVGSRGYTF	TGTGCCAGCACCGAACTGGGAGTGCGCGTTGGATCTCGTGGCTACACCTTC
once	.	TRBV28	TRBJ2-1	CASSRANQGWQFF	TGTGCCAGCAGTCGCGCCAACCAGGGGTGGCAGTTCTTC
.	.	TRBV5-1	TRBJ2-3	CASSSTTGTLDTQYF	TGCGCCAGCAGCTCCACGACCGGGACTTTAGATACGCAGTATTTT
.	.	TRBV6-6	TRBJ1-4	CASSYSSGYEKLFF	TGTGCCAGCAGTTACTCGTCCGGGTATGAAAAACTGTTTTTT
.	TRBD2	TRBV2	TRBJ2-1	CASSDRLAGGTKQFF	TGTGCCAGCAGTGATCGGCTAGCGGGAGGAACAAAGCAGTTCTTC
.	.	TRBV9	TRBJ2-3	CASSGSSSTSTDTQYF	TGTGCCAGCAGCGGATCTAGTAGCACTAGCACAGATACGCAGTATTTT
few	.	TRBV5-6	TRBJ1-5	CASSLGPANQPQHF	TGTGCCAGCAGCTTGGGTCCGGCCAATCAGCCCCAGCATTTT
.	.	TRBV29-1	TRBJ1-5	CSVVVNRVGYF	TGCAGCGTTGTAGTGAACAGGGTGGGTTATTTT
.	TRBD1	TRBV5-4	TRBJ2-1	CASSLAVLQGADEQFF	TGTGCCAGCAGCTTGGCCGTTTTGCAGGGGGCGGATGAGCAGTTCTTC
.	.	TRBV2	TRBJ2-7	CASSEVEGVSYEQYF	TGTGCCAGCAGTGAAGTGGAGGGGGTTTCCTACGAGCAGTACTTC
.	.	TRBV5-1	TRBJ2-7	CASSLGRTDTYEQYF	TGCGCCAGCAGCCTAGGGCGGACGGATACCTACGAGCAGTACTTC
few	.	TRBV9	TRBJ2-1	CASSAPRVRGGNEQFF	TGTGCCAGCAGCGCCCCCAGGGTCAGGGGGGGTAATGAGCAGTTCTTC
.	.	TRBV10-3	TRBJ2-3	CAISDKAAQGDTQYF	TGTGCCATCAGTGATAAGGCAGCCCAGGGAGATACGCAGTATTTT
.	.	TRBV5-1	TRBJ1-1	CASSDTATMNTEAFF	TGCGCCAGCAGCGACACAGCGACAATGAACACTGAAGCTTTCTTT